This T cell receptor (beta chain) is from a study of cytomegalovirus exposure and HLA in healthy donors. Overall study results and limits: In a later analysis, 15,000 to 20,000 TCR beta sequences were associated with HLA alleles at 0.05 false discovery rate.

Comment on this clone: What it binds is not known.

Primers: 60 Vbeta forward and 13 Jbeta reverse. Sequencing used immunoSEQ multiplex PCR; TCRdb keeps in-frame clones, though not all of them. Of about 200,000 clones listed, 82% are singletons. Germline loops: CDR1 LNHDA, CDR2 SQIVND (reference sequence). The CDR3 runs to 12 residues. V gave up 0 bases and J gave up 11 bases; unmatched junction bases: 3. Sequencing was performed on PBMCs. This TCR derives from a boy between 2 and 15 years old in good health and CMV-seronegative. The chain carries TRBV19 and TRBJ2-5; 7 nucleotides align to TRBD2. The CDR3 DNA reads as TGTGCCAGTAGTATAGAGCGGGGGAAGCAGTACTTC. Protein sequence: CASSIERGKQYF.